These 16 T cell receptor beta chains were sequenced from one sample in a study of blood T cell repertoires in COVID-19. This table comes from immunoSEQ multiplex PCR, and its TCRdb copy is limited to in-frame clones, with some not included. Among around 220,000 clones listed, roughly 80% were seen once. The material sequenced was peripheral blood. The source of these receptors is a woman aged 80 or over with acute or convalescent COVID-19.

Here the CDR3 DNA reads TGTGCCAGCAGCCGGCCAGGAGGGAGTGGGACCGGGGAGCTGTTTTTT. It is translated as CASSRPGGSGTGELFF. The rearrangement uses TRBV7-9 and TRBJ2-2, with D tentatively TRBD2 (6 bases). CDR1 SEHNR and CDR2 FQNEAQ come from the germline V gene (reference sequence). The V end was cut by 5 bases, the J end by 5 bases, with 18 bases between. This CDR3 is 16 amino acids long.

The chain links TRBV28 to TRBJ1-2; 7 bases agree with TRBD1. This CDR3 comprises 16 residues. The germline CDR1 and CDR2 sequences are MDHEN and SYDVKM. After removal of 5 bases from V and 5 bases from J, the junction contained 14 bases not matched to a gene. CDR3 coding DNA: TGTGCCAGCAGTGTAAAGCCCCCGATGACAGGGTATGGCTACACCTTC. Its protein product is CASSVKPPMTGYGYTF.

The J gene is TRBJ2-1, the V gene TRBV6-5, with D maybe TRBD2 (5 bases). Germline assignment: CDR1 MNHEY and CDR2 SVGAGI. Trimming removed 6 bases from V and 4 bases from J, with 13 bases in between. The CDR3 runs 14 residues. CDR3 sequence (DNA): TGTGCCAGCAGCGGCGAGAGGGTTTACAATGAGCAGTTCTTC. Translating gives CASSGERVYNEQFF.

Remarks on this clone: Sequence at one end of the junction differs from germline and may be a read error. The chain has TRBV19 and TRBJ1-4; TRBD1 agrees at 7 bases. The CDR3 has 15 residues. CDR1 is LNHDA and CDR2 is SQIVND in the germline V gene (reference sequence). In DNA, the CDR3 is TGTGTCAGTAGTTCCGACAGGGCGGCTAATGAAAAACTGTTTTTT. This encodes CVSSSDRAANEKLFF.

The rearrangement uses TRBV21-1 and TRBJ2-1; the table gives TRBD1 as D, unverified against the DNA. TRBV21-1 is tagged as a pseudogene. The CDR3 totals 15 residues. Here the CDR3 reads CASSLQGPRGFEQFF. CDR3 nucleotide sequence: TGTGCCAGCAGCCTACAGGGTCCCAGGGGATTTGAGCAGTTCTTC.

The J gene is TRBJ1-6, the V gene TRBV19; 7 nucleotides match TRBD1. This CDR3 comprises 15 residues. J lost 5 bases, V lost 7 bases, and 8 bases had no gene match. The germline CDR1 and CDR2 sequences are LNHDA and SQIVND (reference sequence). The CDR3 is CASIATGRDNSPLHF. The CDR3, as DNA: TGTGCCAGTATCGCGACAGGGCGGGATAATTCACCCCTCCACTTT.

The CDR3 nucleotides are TGTGCCAGCAGCCCCAGGACAGGGGGCATTTCGAATCAGCCCCAGCATTTT. Translated: CASSPRTGGISNQPQHF. The chain recombines TRBV7-2 with TRBJ1-5; 11 nucleotides agree with TRBD1. The germline gives CDR1 SGHTA, CDR2 FQGNSA. J gave up 4 bases and V 5 bases, and 10 bases lay outside the gene matches. This CDR3 is built from 17 residues.

The CDR3 sequence is CASSLLAGVKETQYF. The CDR3 DNA is TGTGCCAGCAGTTTACTAGCGGGAGTCAAGGAGACCCAGTACTTC. The rearrangement uses TRBV28 and TRBJ2-5; 10 bases are shared with TRBD2. Per the germline V gene, CDR1 is MDHEN and CDR2 is SYDVKM. This CDR3 region has 15 residues. The J segment lost 5 bases and the V segment lost 2 bases, leaving 5 bases of the junction unmatched.

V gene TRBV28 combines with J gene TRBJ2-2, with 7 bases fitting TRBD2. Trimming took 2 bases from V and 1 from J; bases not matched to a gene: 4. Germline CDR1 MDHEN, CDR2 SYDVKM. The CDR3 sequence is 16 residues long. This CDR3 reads CASSLGASGNTGELFF. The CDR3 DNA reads TGTGCCAGCAGTTTAGGTGCTAGCGGGAACACCGGGGAGCTGTTTTTT.

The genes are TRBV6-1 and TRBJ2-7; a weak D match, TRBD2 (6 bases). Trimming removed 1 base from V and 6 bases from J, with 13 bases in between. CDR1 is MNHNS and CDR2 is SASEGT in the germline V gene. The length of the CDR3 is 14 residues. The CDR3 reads CASSEGGVLPEQYF. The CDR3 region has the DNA TGTGCCAGCAGTGAAGGGGGGGTCCTTCCCGAGCAGTACTTC.

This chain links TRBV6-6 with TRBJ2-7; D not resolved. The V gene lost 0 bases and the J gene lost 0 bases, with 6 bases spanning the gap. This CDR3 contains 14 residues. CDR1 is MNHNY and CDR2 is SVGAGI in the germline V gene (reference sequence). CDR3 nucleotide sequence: TGTGCCAGCAGTTACTCTCCGAGCTCCTACGAGCAGTACTTC. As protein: CASSYSPSSYEQYF.

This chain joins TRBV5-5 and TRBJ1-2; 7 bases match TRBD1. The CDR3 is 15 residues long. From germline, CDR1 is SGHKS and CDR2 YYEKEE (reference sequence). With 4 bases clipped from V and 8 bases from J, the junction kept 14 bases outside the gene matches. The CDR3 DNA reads TGTGCCAGCAGCGGGGGAAACAGGGGCCTCGGAGGCTACACCTTC. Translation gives CASSGGNRGLGGYTF. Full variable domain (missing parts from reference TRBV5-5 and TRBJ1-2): DAGVTQSPTHLIKTRGQQVTLRCSPISGHKSVSWYQQVLGQGPQFIFQYYEKEERGRGNFPDRFSARQFPNYSSELNVNALLLGDSALYLCASSGGNRGLGGYTFGSGTRLTVV.

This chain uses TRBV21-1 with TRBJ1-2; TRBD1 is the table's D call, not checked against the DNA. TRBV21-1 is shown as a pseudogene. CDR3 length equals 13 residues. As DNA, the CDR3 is TGTGCCAGCAGCAAGAGGGGGTACCGCGGCTACACCTTC. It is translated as CASSKRGYRGYTF.

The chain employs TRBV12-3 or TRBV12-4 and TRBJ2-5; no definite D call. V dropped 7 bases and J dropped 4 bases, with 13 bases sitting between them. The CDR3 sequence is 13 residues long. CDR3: CASTLGGRETQYF. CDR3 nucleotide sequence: TGTGCCAGCACCCTAGGTGGCAGAGAGACCCAGTACTTC.

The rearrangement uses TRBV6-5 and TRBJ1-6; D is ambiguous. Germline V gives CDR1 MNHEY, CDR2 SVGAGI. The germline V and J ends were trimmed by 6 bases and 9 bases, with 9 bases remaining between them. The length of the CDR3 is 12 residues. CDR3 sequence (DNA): TGTGCCAGCAGCGGAGAGGGTTCACCCCTCCACTTT. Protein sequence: CASSGEGSPLHF.

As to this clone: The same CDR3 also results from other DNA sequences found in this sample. The DNA for the CDR3 is TGTGCCAGCAGCTCCAACTACGAGCAGTACTTC. It codes for CASSSNYEQYF. The chain has TRBV11-3 and TRBJ2-7; D gene unclear. V was trimmed by 4 bases and J by 3 bases, leaving 4 bases between them. Germline V gives CDR1 SGHNT, CDR2 YENEEA. The CDR3 totals 11 residues.